This entry features one TCR beta chain sequence. Its antigen remains unidentified. Base qualities were left out, and no much larger clone turns up one base away. TCRbeta CDR3 regions were amplified from genomic DNA by means of the immunoSEQ Assay, a bias-controlled multiplex PCR. The authors' analysis ran thus. The number of nucleated cells in each sample was estimated from the amplification of reference gene primers within the assay. Sequence reads were collapsed and filtered to measure the absolute abundance of every unique TCRbeta CDR3 rearrangement. For each sample, productive Simpson clonality was calculated by taking the square root of Simpson's diversity index across productive rearrangements. The table was pulled from immuneACCESS by TCRdb, which kept in-frame rearrangements only. Such tables lose some clones; where checked, under half of the loss comes from unresolved V genes, and the rest has no known cause. D and trimming were read from the DNA, whereas the V and J calls and clone size are those reported in that table. Recorded for this sample are 110,000 or so clones; 81% of them occurred a single time. The ten top clones hold roughly two fifths of the sample.

The sample comes from a study of blood T cell repertoires in COVID-19 (dated by TCRdb to the early 2020s). Notes on the research overall: Samples from collaborators originated in the United States, Italy and Spain and spanned both the acute and convalescent phases of COVID-19. The samples were drawn from two sources: the first 160 participants of the ongoing ImmuneRACE study, and some 1,300 subjects contributed by 6 global collaborators. The prospective study material was composed of cDNA or gDNA derived from T cells, B-cell-depleted T cells, or PBMCs. The repertoires were released in a freely available public database intended as a resource for research on the immune response to SARS-CoV-2. HLA class I and class II types, where available, came from metadata supplied by the sample provider rather than from assay-based typing. The sample metadata nearly always contained a de-identified subject ID, COVID-19 status, age in years and sex. Subjects who had been exposed to COVID-19, were actively infected with it, or had recovered from it provided the deeply sampled blood TCRbeta repertoires that made up the dataset. The research as a whole found: The quantity of clinical and demographic metadata differed by source and by participant and was supplied without curation.

Cut back by 5 bases and 3 bases, the V and J ends lie 18 bases apart. From the germline V gene, CDR1 is SGHRS and CDR2 is YFSETQ. Including cysteine and phenylalanine, the CDR3 has 16 amino acids. Kept here is only the CDR3 DNA, which spans 48 bases and is read in frame from base 1. The collaborating institutions used their own protocols to collect whole blood in K2EDTA tubes. For TCRbeta analysis, collaborator samples were shipped as frozen whole blood, as isolated PBMCs, or as DNA extracted from either sample type. The sequence was obtained from a man older than 75 with acute or convalescent COVID-19. The sequenced sample consisted of peripheral blood. The chain is assembled from TRBV5-1 and TRBJ1-3, with a weak D call of TRBD1 (5 bases match). The CDR3 region has the sequence CASSPHPREGGNTIYF. The bases read TGCGCCAGCAGTCCTCATCCCAGGGAAGGTGGAAACACCATATATTTT.